A single sample is the source of the 29 T cell receptor beta chains below, sequenced in a study of blood T cells in healthy people across ages. Using a J-beta primer mix together with a sample-barcoded 5' primer, a second PCR was run for roughly 7 to 11 cycles. TCRdb recomputed calls from the 5' RACE reads with MiXCR, one row per CDR3 protein. This sample has about 1,600,000 distinct CDR3 sequences, with 42% found just once. The sequenced sample was blood. These receptors were taken from a woman aged 18-29 years in good health.

CDR3 bases: TGTGCCATCGGTAGTGGCCGGCGGGAGCAGTTCTTC. Encoded protein: CAIGSGRREQFF. The chain recombines TRBV10-3 with TRBJ2-1; D call uncertain. Germline V gene lookup returns CDR1 ENHRY and CDR2 SYGVKD. V gave up 8 bases and J gave up 10 bases, with 15 bases separating them. This CDR3 is 12 amino acids long.

The chain combines TRBV20-1 with TRBJ1-2, with D unresolved. The V end lost 0 bases, the J end lost 2 bases, and 10 bases lay between the germline ends. Germline loops: CDR1 DFQATT, CDR2 SNEGSKA (reference sequence). The CDR3 is 14 amino acids. The chain's CDR3 is CSARDYDGNYGYTF. The CDR3 region has the DNA TGCAGTGCTAGAGATTACGACGGGAACTATGGCTACACCTTC.

This sequence joins TRBV11-2 and TRBJ2-1, with TRBD2 matching over 11 bases. CDR3 length: 18 amino acids. With 0 bases clipped from V and 1 base from J, the junction kept 5 bases outside the gene matches. CDR1 and CDR2 from the germline V gene are SGHAT and FQNNGV. The CDR3 bases are TGTGCCAGCAGCTTAGATTGGTCTAGCGGGAGGTCCTACAATGAGCAGTTCTTC. Its protein is CASSLDWSSGRSYNEQFF.

The chain employs TRBV7-3 and TRBJ2-7, with D possibly matching TRBD1 (5 bases). Looked up from germline, CDR1 is SGHTA and CDR2 is FQGTGA. Trimming cost V 3 bases and J 6 bases, with 12 bases left between them. This CDR3 contains 13 residues. CDR3 DNA sequence: TGTGCCAGCAGCTTCAATACAGGCACCGAGCAGTACTTC. The encoded protein is CASSFNTGTEQYF.

The chain has TRBV7-9 and TRBJ1-4, with D possibly TRBD1 on 5 matching bases. The CDR3 is 14 residues long. The germline V and J ends were trimmed by 3 bases and 1 base, with 6 bases remaining between them. CDR1 and CDR2 (germline): SEHNR, FQNEAQ (reference sequence). CDR3 amino acids: CASSFDRTNEKLFF. In DNA, the CDR3 is TGTGCCAGCAGCTTCGACAGAACTAATGAAAAACTGTTTTTT.

This clonotype appeared a single time. The chain carries TRBV10-3 and TRBJ2-3; 7 bases match TRBD2. V shed 6 bases and J 0 bases; nucleotides not matched to a gene: 9. The CDR3 runs to 16 residues. Germline CDR1 ENHRY, CDR2 SYGVKD. In DNA form, the CDR3 reads TGTGCCATCAGGGGGGGGGGACGGTCTAGCACAGATACGCAGTATTTT. Translating it yields CAIRGGGRSSTDTQYF.

The chain joins TRBV25-1 to TRBJ1-1; 8 bases are shared with TRBD1. V dropped 8 bases and J dropped 6; count of bases not matched to a gene: 5. Germline loops: CDR1 MGHDK, CDR2 SYGVNS. This CDR3 region has 12 residues. CDR3 loop: CASGQGGAEAFF. Here the CDR3 DNA reads TGTGCCAGCGGACAGGGAGGGGCTGAAGCTTTCTTT.

This clonotype has only a few counts. V usage is TRBV20-1 and J usage is TRBJ2-1, with D tentatively TRBD2 (6 bases). CDR3 length: 15 amino acids. Germline CDR1 is DFQATT and CDR2 is SNEGSKA (reference sequence). The V gene lost 4 bases and the J gene lost 3 bases, with 16 bases spanning the gap. This CDR3 is CSATDEAGIYNEQFF. The CDR3 DNA reads as TGCAGTGCTACGGACGAGGCGGGAATCTACAATGAGCAGTTCTTC.

This CDR3 reads CAISESTTSGSYEQYF. The CDR3 DNA sequence: TGTGCCATCAGTGAGTCGACCACTAGCGGCTCCTACGAGCAGTACTTC. The chain couples TRBV10-3 to TRBJ2-7; 8 nucleotides line up with TRBD2. The CDR3 contains 16 residues. V was clipped by 0 bases and J by 0 bases; unmatched bases: 4. Germline loops: CDR1 ENHRY, CDR2 SYGVKD.

J is TRBJ2-2 and V is TRBV29-1; D uncertain. This CDR3 has 13 amino acids. V lost 1 base and J lost 0, with 3 bases in between. Germline V gives CDR1 SQVTM, CDR2 ANQGSEA. The CDR3 nucleotides read TGCAGCGTTGAAGGAACGAACACCGGGGAGCTGTTTTTT. Translated, it gives CSVEGTNTGELFF.

This clonotype was seen many times. The genes are TRBV7-6 and TRBJ1-1; the D gene is possibly TRBD1 (5 bases). V lost 7 bases, J lost 7 bases, and 19 bases lay in between. Germline V gene lookup returns CDR1 SGHVS and CDR2 FNYEAQ. This CDR3 spans 14 amino acids. CDR3 region: CASKGTRSAFEAFF. CDR3 in DNA: TGTGCCAGCAAAGGGACGCGTTCTGCCTTTGAAGCTTTCTTT.

The chain recombines TRBV28 with TRBJ2-4; 9 positions agree with TRBD2. The DNA end is more similar to TRBJ2-7, so the J call may be wrong. Germline loops: CDR1 MDHEN, CDR2 SYDVKM. This CDR3 comprises 16 residues. CDR3 loop: CASSLYLGAGGNEQYF. The CDR3 DNA reads as TGTGCCAGCAGTTTATATCTCGGAGCGGGGGGTAACGAGCAGTACTTC.

This clonotype was observed a handful of times. The chain recombines TRBV5-6 with TRBJ2-1; D is possibly TRBD1 (5 bases). Germline CDR1 SGHDT, CDR2 YYEEEE. The CDR3 is made up of 14 amino acids. Trimming cost V 0 bases and J 9 bases, with 13 bases left between them. In nucleotides, the CDR3 is TGTGCCAGCAGCTTGGAGGTCAGGGAAAGTGAGCAGTTCTTC. It translates to CASSLEVRESEQFF. Full variable domain (missing parts from reference TRBV5-6 and TRBJ2-1): DAGVTQSPTHLIKTRGQQVTLRCSPKSGHDTVSWYQQALGQGPQFIFQYYEEEERQRGNFPDRFSGHQFPNYSSELNVNALLLGDSALYLCASSLEVRESEQFFGPGTRLTVL.

This clonotype occurred a few times. J is TRBJ1-6 and V is TRBV9, with no clear D. This CDR3 region has 14 residues. Trimming took 4 bases from V and 7 from J, leaving 12 bases between them. Looked up from germline, CDR1 is SGDLS and CDR2 is YYNGEE. The CDR3 DNA reads as TGTGCCAGCAGCCCCCTTAGAGGGAATTCACCCCTCCACTTT. Translated: CASSPLRGNSPLHF.

There are a few counts of this clonotype. V and J are TRBV20-1 and TRBJ2-3; 12 bases fit TRBD2. Germline values: CDR1 DFQATT, CDR2 SNEGSKA (reference sequence). Germline trimming cut 6 bases from V and 3 bases from J; bases unmatched to any gene: 10. This CDR3 is 16 amino acids long. CDR3: CSALHPSGRATDTQYF. DNA for the CDR3: TGCAGTGCCCTACACCCTAGCGGGAGGGCGACAGATACGCAGTATTTT.

This chain connects TRBV2 to TRBJ1-2; D not resolved. Deletions cut 3 bases from V and 7 bases from J, with 12 bases between. Germline values: CDR1 SNHLY, CDR2 FYNNEI. This CDR3 is 13 amino acids long. CDR3 coding DNA: TGTGCCAGCAGTGAGCGGCTGCTGGGTGGCTACACCTTC. Its protein is CASSERLLGGYTF.

V and J are TRBV15 and TRBJ2-1; 7 bases align to TRBD2. The J segment lost 7 bases and the V segment lost 2 bases, leaving 14 bases of the junction unmatched. The CDR3 loop spans 17 amino acids. CDR1 is LNHNV and CDR2 is YYDKDF in the germline V gene (reference sequence). In DNA form, the CDR3 reads TGTGCCACCAGCAGATCACCCGGGGGAGGGCCCTGGAATGAGCAGTTCTTC. Translating it yields CATSRSPGGGPWNEQFF.

This clonotype was counted between two and nine times. The genes are TRBV27 and TRBJ1-5; D gene uncertain. This CDR3 spans 14 amino acids. Germline V gives CDR1 MNHEY, CDR2 SMNVEV (reference sequence). The V end lost 2 bases, the J end lost 6 bases, and 11 bases lay between the germline ends. CDR3 sequence reads: CASSLAGNAQPQHF. CDR3 coding DNA: TGTGCCAGCAGTTTAGCAGGAAATGCTCAGCCCCAGCATTTT.

This clonotype was seen a single time. The V and J genes are TRBV5-1 and TRBJ1-5, with TRBD1 as a possible D gene (6 bases). Germline V gene data show CDR1 as SGHRS and CDR2 as YFSETQ. There are 17 residues in the CDR3. Trimming pared 0 bases from V and 0 bases from J, leaving 13 bases between. CDR3 DNA: TGCGCCAGCAGCTTGGGGGACACGTCCTATAGCAATCAGCCCCAGCATTTT. This sequence encodes CASSLGDTSYSNQPQHF.

The DNA of the CDR3 is TGTGCCAGCAGCGTCCCGGGCCCCCTTAATGAGCAGTTCTTC. Its protein product is CASSVPGPLNEQFF. The gene calls are TRBV7-9 and TRBJ2-1, with no clear D. CDR3 length: 14 residues. The germline V gene has CDR1 SEHNR and CDR2 FQNEAQ (reference sequence). The ends were cut back, 5 bases at V and 7 bases at J, with 15 bases in the middle.

The V and J genes are TRBV7-2 and TRBJ2-5; a weak D match, TRBD1 (6 bases). In germline, CDR1 is SGHTA, CDR2 FQGNSA. The CDR3 loop spans 15 amino acids. V was shortened by 3 bases and J by 4 bases, with 15 bases between the two germline ends. CDR3 nucleotide sequence: TGTGCCAGCAGCTTTCTTGGGGGCTCACGAGAGACCCAGTACTTC. Its protein product is CASSFLGGSRETQYF.

V usage is TRBV25-1 and J usage is TRBJ2-1; possible D gene TRBD2, 6 bases. The CDR3 totals 16 residues. V lost 7 bases and J lost 0, with 16 bases in between. In germline, CDR1 is MGHDK, CDR2 SYGVNS. The CDR3 DNA reads as TGTGCCAGCACCGCGCGCGGCGGGGCCTCCTACAATGAGCAGTTCTTC. As protein: CASTARGGASYNEQFF. The full variable domain, in which reference TRBV25-1 and TRBJ2-1 provide the parts outside the CDR3, is EADIYQTPRYLVIGTGKKITLECSQTMGHDKMYWYQQDPGMELHLIHYSYGVNSTEKGDLSSESTVSRIRTEHFPLTLESARPSHTSQYLCASTARGGASYNEQFFGPGTRLTVL.

V is TRBV7-8 and J is TRBJ2-1; TRBD2 is a possible D gene (6 bases). V lost 3 bases, J lost 6 bases, and 15 bases lay in between. This CDR3 has 15 residues. Looked up from germline, CDR1 is SGHVS and CDR2 is FQNEAQ. Here the CDR3 DNA reads TGTGCCAGCAGCTTGGAGGCGGGGACCGCCAATGAGCAGTTCTTC. Protein sequence: CASSLEAGTANEQFF.

The chain uses TRBV27 and TRBJ1-6, with D unresolved. The CDR3 contains 15 residues. Per germline, CDR1 MNHEY and CDR2 SMNVEV (reference sequence). Trimming pared 0 bases from V and 10 bases from J, leaving 13 bases between. CDR3 region: CASSLSIRFWSPLHF. The CDR3 DNA reads TGTGCCAGCAGTTTATCGATCAGGTTTTGGTCACCCCTCCACTTT.

The chain has TRBV6-5 and TRBJ2-3; D gene unclear. The CDR3 runs 14 residues. Germline V CDR1 and CDR2: MNHEY, SVGAGI. V lost 2 bases and J lost 4, with 10 bases in between. DNA for the CDR3: TGTGCCAGCAGTTACATGGTAGGCTCAGATACGCAGTATTTT. It encodes CASSYMVGSDTQYF.

The chain carries TRBV29-1 and TRBJ2-7; 9 bases are shared with TRBD2. With 2 bases clipped from V and 6 bases from J, the junction kept 2 bases outside the gene matches. The CDR3 consists of 12 residues. Germline CDR1 reads SQVTM; CDR2 reads ANQGSEA. CDR3 sequence reads: CSVESSGGEQYF. In nucleotides, the CDR3 is TGCAGCGTTGAAAGTAGCGGGGGCGAGCAGTACTTC.

The V gene is TRBV7-9, the J gene TRBJ1-1; no clear D. V was clipped by 5 bases and J by 0 bases, with 13 bases between them. CDR3 length: 15 residues. Germline assignment: CDR1 SEHNR and CDR2 FQNEAQ (reference sequence). CDR3 loop: CASSLYDTMNTEAFF. The CDR3 DNA follows: TGTGCCAGCAGCCTCTATGACACTATGAACACTGAAGCTTTCTTT.

This clonotype has more than one count but fewer than ten. The CDR3 loop reads CATSTSGGAGETQYF. The CDR3 DNA sequence: TGTGCCACCTCGACTAGCGGGGGGGCAGGAGAGACCCAGTACTTC. The chain employs TRBV6-5 and TRBJ2-5, with 14 bases fitting TRBD2. Per germline, CDR1 MNHEY and CDR2 SVGAGI. Trimming took 10 bases from V and 4 from J; bases not matched to a gene: 8. This CDR3 is built from 15 residues.

This clonotype was counted many times. It may be a read error: a sequence one base away is much more abundant. CDR3 sequence (DNA): TGCGCCAGCAGCCGTTCCCGAGCGGGAATCTACGAGCAGTACTTC. Its protein product is CASSRSRAGIYEQYF. The chain carries TRBV4-1 and TRBJ2-7; 7 positions match TRBD2. This CDR3 has 15 amino acids. The germline V gene encodes CDR1 MGHRA and CDR2 YSYEKL. Trimming took 4 bases from V and 3 from J; bases not matched to a gene: 9.